The T cell receptor (beta chain) under discussion was sequenced for a study of siplizumab effects on memory and regulatory T cells. Study-wide results and caveats: Suppression by proliferating Tregs derived from siplizumab cultures was not verified. Alloreactive sequences from unstimulated CD4+ memory cells fell significantly with siplizumab.

The table came from immunoSEQ multiplex PCR; TCRdb's copy has only in-frame clones and leaves some out. The sample consists of approximately 100,000 clones, 93% of them appearing once. For this clone: Its antigen remains unknown.

The CDR3 extends over 16 amino acids. Looked up from germline, CDR1 is SEHNR and CDR2 is FQNEAQ (reference sequence). V gave up 4 bases and J gave up 1 base; unmatched junction bases: 9. Sequencing was performed on Tregs sorted from blood. The receptor's source is a human donor in good health. The chain couples TRBV7-9 to TRBJ2-5; 7 positions agree with TRBD1. CDR3 region: CASSSGVRGIQETQYF. The CDR3 DNA reads TGTGCCAGCAGCTCAGGAGTCAGGGGGATCCAAGAGACCCAGTACTTC.